What follows are 9 T cell receptor beta chains derived from one specimen sequenced in a study of OX40 agonist ivuxolimab in advanced cancers. The data were produced by immunoSEQ multiplex PCR, yet TCRdb's version contains in-frame clones alone and is incomplete. Found here are about 98,000 clones, approximately 90% of them singletons; the top ten hold around 0.8%. The material was CD4+ or CD8+ T cells sorted from blood, obtained in a trial of the OX40 agonist ivuxolimab. Receptor source: an adult with an advanced solid tumor such as melanoma, head and neck, liver or kidney cancer.

The chain has TRBV2 and TRBJ1-2; no definite D call. The germline CDR1 and CDR2 sequences are SNHLY and FYNNEI. V lost 4 bases, J lost 5 bases, and 11 bases lay in between. This CDR3 has 13 amino acids. CDR3 DNA: TGTGCCAGCAGTGCGAGCCTAGGATATGGCTACACCTTC. It translates to CASSASLGYGYTF. The full variable domain, in which reference TRBV2 and TRBJ1-2 provide the parts outside the CDR3, is EPEVTQTPSHQVTQMGQEVILRCVPISNHLYFYWYRQILGQKVEFLVSFYNNEISEKSEIFDDQFSVERPDGSNFTLKIRSTKLEDSAMYFCASSASLGYGYTFGSGTRLTVV.

The chain recombines TRBV7-3 with TRBJ1-1; tentative D call: TRBD1 (6 bases). The V gene's germline CDR1 is SGHTA and CDR2 FQGTGA. Trimming removed 4 bases from V and 4 bases from J, with 13 bases in between. The CDR3 extends over 14 amino acids. In nucleotides, the CDR3 is TGTGCCAGCAGCTCGGGGGCAGGGTTCACTGAAGCTTTCTTT. Encoded protein: CASSSGAGFTEAFF.

The chain recombines TRBV30 with TRBJ2-1; D might be TRBD1 (6 bases). The germline V gene encodes CDR1 GTSNPN and CDR2 SVGIG (reference sequence). V was cut by 4 bases and J by 0 bases, with 13 bases left in between. The CDR3 consists of 15 residues. CDR3 coding DNA: TGTGCCTGGACTGTGGACAGTCTCTCCTACAATGAGCAGTTCTTC. Encoded protein: CAWTVDSLSYNEQFF.

V and J are TRBV7-9 and TRBJ2-3; D may be TRBD1 (5 bases). This CDR3 region has 14 residues. V was cut by 2 bases and J by 2 bases, with 8 bases left in between. The germline V gene encodes CDR1 SEHNR and CDR2 FQNEAQ (reference sequence). CDR3 sequence (DNA): TGTGCCAGCAGCTTACAGGGATCCACAGATACGCAGTATTTT. It codes for CASSLQGSTDTQYF.

This CDR3 reads CASSPFAGGENEQYV. The CDR3 bases are TGTGCCAGCAGCCCCTTCGCGGGAGGTGAGAACGAGCAGTACGTC. The gene calls are TRBV9 and TRBJ2-7; TRBD2 agrees at 8 bases. J gave up 5 bases and V 4 bases, and 11 bases lay outside the gene matches. From germline, CDR1 is SGDLS and CDR2 YYNGEE. The CDR3 runs to 15 residues.

This chain links TRBV6-6 with TRBJ2-7, with D uncertain. Trimming removed 6 bases from V and 6 bases from J, with 9 bases in between. The CDR3 extends over 11 amino acids. Germline V gene lookup returns CDR1 MNHNY and CDR2 SVGAGI (reference sequence). Here the CDR3 reads CASSMAGEQYF. The CDR3 nucleotides are TGTGCCAGCAGCATGGCCGGCGAGCAGTACTTC.

The CDR3 loop reads CASSARQGEKLFF. The CDR3, as DNA: TGTGCCAGCAGCGCCCGACAGGGTGAAAAACTGTTTTTT. The chain employs TRBV9 and TRBJ1-4, with 7 bases lining up with TRBD1. The germline gives CDR1 SGDLS, CDR2 YYNGEE. The length of the CDR3 is 13 residues. The trim removed 3 bases at V and 7 bases at J, leaving 3 bases unmatched.

A single count supports this clone. The chain combines TRBV28 with TRBJ1-1, with D hard to call. The CDR3 consists of 15 residues. Germline CDR1 and CDR2: MDHEN and SYDVKM. The V end lost 2 bases, the J end lost 2 bases, and 12 bases lay between the germline ends. The CDR3 nucleotides are TGTGCCAGCAGTTTAGCGTTGGGGATAAACACTGAAGCTTTCTTT. Its translation is CASSLALGINTEAFF.

The gene calls are TRBV10-3 and TRBJ1-2; TRBD1 matches 7 bases. With 0 bases clipped from V and 8 bases from J, the junction kept 9 bases outside the gene matches. Germline assignment: CDR1 ENHRY and CDR2 SYGVKD. This CDR3 is built from 15 residues. The DNA of the CDR3 is TGTGCCATCAGTGAGTCGCCCGACAGGGTTGGAGGCTACACCTTC. It yields the protein CAISESPDRVGGYTF.